Below, 24 T cell receptor beta chains from the same sample are listed, as sequenced in a study of blood T cell repertoires in COVID-19. Sequencing was performed with immunoSEQ multiplex PCR; in TCRdb, only in-frame clones are kept and a portion is missing. The sample records roughly 500,000 clones, 75% to 90% being singletons. The material sequenced was PBMCs or T cells enriched from blood (not recorded which). The receptor set was obtained from a woman aged 55 to 70 who had recovered from COVID-19.

The chain couples TRBV2 to TRBJ1-4; 7 bases are shared with TRBD1. The CDR3 contains 15 residues. Germline trimming cut 4 bases from V and 5 bases from J; bases unmatched to any gene: 7. Per the germline V gene, CDR1 is SNHLY and CDR2 is FYNNEI. CDR3 in DNA: TGTGCCAGCAGTGGACAGGGTCTTAAGAATGAAAAACTGTTTTTT. This sequence encodes CASSGQGLKNEKLFF.

The chain uses TRBV5-1 and TRBJ1-4, with D perhaps matching TRBD1 (5 bases). The V gene lost 1 base and the J gene lost 8 bases, with 9 bases spanning the gap. This CDR3 is 13 amino acids long. CDR1 SGHRS and CDR2 YFSETQ come from the germline V gene. The CDR3 DNA reads as TGCGCCAGCAGCTTGACCTGGGGCGAAAAACTGTTTTTT. Encoded protein: CASSLTWGEKLFF.

The V gene is TRBV6-6, the J gene TRBJ2-5, with 7 bases identical to TRBD2. The junction had 14 bases not matched to a gene; V was cut back by 6 bases and J by 4 bases. The CDR3 has 16 residues. Per the germline V gene, CDR1 is MNHNY and CDR2 is SVGAGI (reference sequence). CDR3 coding DNA: TGTGCCAGCAGCTCCTTTATAGGGGAGGGACGAGAGACCCAGTACTTC. This gives the protein CASSSFIGEGRETQYF.

J is TRBJ1-1 and V is TRBV28, with D tentatively TRBD1 (5 bases). CDR3 length: 12 amino acids. CDR1 MDHEN and CDR2 SYDVKM come from the germline V gene. V shed 3 bases and J shed 5 bases, with 7 bases lying between them. CDR3 sequence reads: CASSLKGTEAFF. CDR3 sequence (DNA): TGTGCCAGCAGTTTGAAGGGGACTGAAGCTTTCTTT.

The chain combines TRBV4-1 with TRBJ1-1; D unresolved. CDR3 length equals 19 residues. V was shortened by 4 bases and J by 0 bases, with 24 bases between the two germline ends. CDR1 is MGHRA and CDR2 is YSYEKL in the germline V gene. The CDR3 region is CASSPRGPVAGYMNTEAFF. In DNA, the CDR3 is TGCGCCAGCAGCCCCCGCGGTCCTGTGGCGGGGTACATGAACACTGAAGCTTTCTTT.

CDR3 nucleotide sequence: TGTGCCAGCAGCGTGACAGGGCGCCTCTACGAGCAGTACGTC. It codes for CASSVTGRLYEQYV. The chain links TRBV11-2 to TRBJ2-7; 7 bases are a match to TRBD1. Germline V gives CDR1 SGHAT, CDR2 FQNNGV. V lost 5 bases to trimming and J lost 3 bases; unmatched junction nucleotides: 7. The CDR3 sequence is 14 residues long.

The V gene is TRBV2, the J gene TRBJ1-1; TRBD1 is a possible D gene (6 bases). Per germline, CDR1 SNHLY and CDR2 FYNNEI. The CDR3 totals 15 residues. The ends were cut back, 1 base at V and 1 base at J, with 10 bases in the middle. The CDR3 DNA follows: TGTGCCAGCAGTGAAGGACAGGCCCCGAACACTGAAGCTTTCTTT. Its translation: CASSEGQAPNTEAFF.

This clone was counted only a few times. The chain links TRBV29-1 to TRBJ1-1, with TRBD1 as a possible D gene (5 bases). This CDR3 has 11 residues. The germline V gene has CDR1 SQVTM and CDR2 ANQGSEA. Between the trimmed V and J ends, which lost 5 bases and 1 base, there was a span of 5 bases. The CDR3 nucleotides read TGCAGCGTTACAGGGAACACTGAAGCTTTCTTT. Its translation: CSVTGNTEAFF.

This chain connects TRBV6-5 to TRBJ2-7, with D uncertain. Germline V gene data show CDR1 as MNHEY and CDR2 as SVGAGI. The CDR3 consists of 12 residues. With 2 bases removed from V and 6 bases from J, the gap between germline ends came to 8 bases. The CDR3 sequence is CASSYVTGEQYF. The CDR3 nucleotides are TGTGCCAGCAGTTACGTTACGGGCGAGCAGTACTTC.

This chain links TRBV11-2 with TRBJ2-2; possible D gene TRBD1, 6 bases. Germline loops: CDR1 SGHAT, CDR2 FQNNGV. CDR3 size: 15 residues. Between the trimmed V and J ends, which lost 3 bases and 2 bases, there was a span of 10 bases. CDR3 bases: TGTGCCAGCAGCTTTAACAGGGTCAACACCGGGGAGCTGTTTTTT. Amino acid sequence: CASSFNRVNTGELFF. Looking up the rest from reference TRBV11-2 and TRBJ2-2 gives the full variable domain: EAGVAQSPRYKIIEKRQSVAFWCNPISGHATLYWYQQILGQGPKLLIQFQNNGVVDDSQLPKDRFSAERLKGVDSTLKIQPAKLEDSAVYLCASSFNRVNTGELFFGEGSRLTVL.

This clone appeared a few times. The same CDR3 is also encoded by other DNA sequences in this sample. The chain employs TRBV20-1 and TRBJ1-1; no definite D call. CDR3 length equals 11 residues. Trimming shortened V by 0 bases and J by 8 bases, and 7 bases separated the two germline ends. Germline CDR1 reads DFQATT; CDR2 reads SNEGSKA (reference sequence). CDR3 amino acids: CSARDRGEAFF. Written as DNA, the CDR3 is TGCAGTGCTAGAGATCGGGGAGAAGCTTTCTTT.

V gene TRBV25-1 combines with J gene TRBJ2-3; weak D call: TRBD1 (6 bases). This CDR3 has 13 residues. V was pared by 3 bases and J by 3 bases, with 7 bases between. Germline V gene sequence: CDR1 MGHDK, CDR2 SYGVNS. The CDR3 region is CASSDRGTDTQYF. DNA for the CDR3: TGTGCCAGCAGTGACAGGGGTACAGATACGCAGTATTTT.

The V and J genes are TRBV7-8 and TRBJ1-5; D unresolved. Trimming shortened V by 5 bases and J by 7 bases, and 18 bases separated the two germline ends. This CDR3 spans 15 amino acids. CDR1 and CDR2 (germline): SGHVS, FQNEAQ. CDR3 sequence reads: CASSTLGRDLQPQHF. The CDR3 nucleotides read TGTGCCAGCAGCACCCTCGGGAGGGATTTGCAGCCCCAGCATTTT.

This clone was detected a few times. The J gene is TRBJ2-7, the V gene TRBV5-1, with a weak D call TRBD1 (6 bases). Trimming shortened V by 4 bases and J by 0 bases, and 11 bases separated the two germline ends. Germline V lookup: CDR1 SGHRS, CDR2 YFSETQ. The length of the CDR3 is 14 residues. CDR3 loop: CASSPRDTSYEQYF. CDR3 sequence (DNA): TGCGCCAGCAGCCCCCGGGACACCTCCTACGAGCAGTACTTC.

The V call is TRBV7-9, the J call TRBJ1-2; TRBD1 agrees at 10 bases. Germline V gene sequence: CDR1 SEHNR, CDR2 FQNEAQ (reference sequence). There are 14 residues in the CDR3. Trimming took 5 bases from V and 6 from J; bases not matched to a gene: 6. DNA for the CDR3: TGTGCCAGCAGCCTTCGGGACAGGGGCGATGGCTACACCTTC. Its protein is CASSLRDRGDGYTF.

The chain combines TRBV6-5 with TRBJ2-7, with a weak D call TRBD2 (6 bases). Germline CDR1 and CDR2: MNHEY and SVGAGI. The CDR3 contains 14 residues. V lost 7 bases to trimming and J lost 0 bases, with 13 bases between them. DNA of the CDR3: TGTGCCAGCATTCCCGGGGGAATCTCCTACGAGCAGTACTTC. Its translation is CASIPGGISYEQYF.

This clone was seen only once. V and J are TRBV2 and TRBJ2-2; unclear D gene. The V end was cut by 3 bases, the J end by 6 bases, with 8 bases between. This CDR3 is built from 13 residues. Per the germline V gene, CDR1 is SNHLY and CDR2 is FYNNEI. CDR3 residues: CASSDSLSGELFF. The CDR3 nucleotides are TGTGCCAGCAGTGATAGTTTATCCGGGGAGCTGTTTTTT.

This clone was recorded once. The gene calls are TRBV10-2 and TRBJ1-1; 7 nucleotides align to TRBD1. Germline CDR1 is WSHSY and CDR2 is SAAADI. CDR3 size: 12 residues. V was clipped by 8 bases and J by 7 bases; unmatched bases: 7. This CDR3 reads CASRPGTVEAFF. In nucleotides, the CDR3 is TGCGCCAGCCGGCCCGGGACAGTTGAAGCTTTCTTT.

Turning to this clone: Other nucleotide sequences from this sample produce the same CDR3. This chain connects TRBV5-1 to TRBJ2-3, with 10 bases fitting TRBD1. The V and J ends lost 8 bases and 3 bases, in that order; junction bases with no gene match: 3. The germline gives CDR1 SGHRS, CDR2 YFSETQ. This CDR3 comprises 13 residues. CDR3 sequence reads: CASSGQGTDTQYF. CDR3 nucleotides: TGCGCCAGTTCGGGACAGGGGACAGATACGCAGTATTTT.

The chain is built from TRBV14 and TRBJ2-1; the match to TRBD2 covers 8 bases. The CDR3 sequence is 14 residues long. Germline trimming cut 6 bases from V and 8 bases from J; bases unmatched to any gene: 9. CDR1 is SGHDN, CDR2 FVKESK, per germline. This CDR3 reads CASRDSGGPDEQFF. The CDR3, as DNA: TGTGCCAGCAGAGACAGCGGGGGCCCGGATGAGCAGTTCTTC.

V is TRBV5-1 and J is TRBJ2-5, with 7 positions matching TRBD1. The CDR3 consists of 14 residues. The V gene's germline CDR1 is SGHRS and CDR2 YFSETQ. The trim removed 3 bases at V and 0 bases at J, leaving 2 bases unmatched. For the CDR3, the DNA is TGCGCCAGCAGCTCGACAGGGAACCAAGAGACCCAGTACTTC. It specifies CASSSTGNQETQYF.

The chain couples TRBV7-9 to TRBJ2-3; a weak D match, TRBD2 (6 bases). The germline V gene encodes CDR1 SEHNR and CDR2 FQNEAQ (reference sequence). The V and J ends lost 4 bases and 0 bases respectively, with 14 bases between them. The CDR3 has 16 amino acids. The CDR3 spells CASSSPGGTSTDTQYF. In DNA form, the CDR3 reads TGTGCCAGCAGCTCGCCCGGCGGGACTAGCACAGATACGCAGTATTTT. Complete variable domain (other parts from reference TRBV7-9 and TRBJ2-3): DTGVSQNPRHKITKRGQNVTFRCDPISEHNRLYWYRQTLGQGPEFLTYFQNEAQLEKSRLLSDRFSAERPKGSFSTLEIQRTEQGDSAMYLCASSSPGGTSTDTQYFGPGTRLTVL.

This clone was recorded only once. This chain links TRBV5-4 with TRBJ1-1, with D maybe TRBD1 (6 bases). The germline V gene has CDR1 SGHNT and CDR2 YYREEE (reference sequence). Trimming pared 4 bases from V and 6 bases from J, leaving 16 bases between. The CDR3 sequence is 14 residues long. DNA for the CDR3: TGTGCCAGCAGCGTTCATCAGGGGAGCGCTGAAGCTTTCTTT. Its protein is CASSVHQGSAEAFF.

This chain connects TRBV21-1 to TRBJ1-3; no check of the table's D call, TRBD1, against the DNA was made. TRBV21-1 is tagged as a pseudogene. The CDR3 sequence is 12 residues long. The CDR3: CASSRGKNTIYF. CDR3 DNA sequence: TGTGCCAGCTCCAGGGGGAAAAACACCATATATTTT.